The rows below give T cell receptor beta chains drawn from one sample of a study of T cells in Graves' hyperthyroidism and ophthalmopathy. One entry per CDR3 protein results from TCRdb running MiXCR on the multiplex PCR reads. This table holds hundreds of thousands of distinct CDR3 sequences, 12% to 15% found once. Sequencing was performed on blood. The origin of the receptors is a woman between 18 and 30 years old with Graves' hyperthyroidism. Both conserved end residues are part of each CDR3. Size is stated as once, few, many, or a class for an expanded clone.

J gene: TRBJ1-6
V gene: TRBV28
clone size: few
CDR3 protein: CASSLSGAQSPLHF

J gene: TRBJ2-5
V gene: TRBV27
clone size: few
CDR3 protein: CASSLIKTKPRRADSQQETQYF

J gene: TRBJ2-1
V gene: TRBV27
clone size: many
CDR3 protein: CASSSLGTRGNNEQFF

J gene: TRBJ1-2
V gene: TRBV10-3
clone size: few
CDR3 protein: CAIRPEGSNYGYTF

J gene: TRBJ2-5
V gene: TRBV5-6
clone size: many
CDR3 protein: CASSLRYQETQYF

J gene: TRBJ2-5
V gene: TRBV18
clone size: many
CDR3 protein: CASSPPDPHQETQYF

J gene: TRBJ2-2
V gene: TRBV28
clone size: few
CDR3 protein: CASSLTGLAVKYAGELFF

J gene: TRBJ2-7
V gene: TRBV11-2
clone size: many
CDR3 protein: CASSSAARQAYEQYF

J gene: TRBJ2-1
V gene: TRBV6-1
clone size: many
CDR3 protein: CASSPWGVSNEQFF

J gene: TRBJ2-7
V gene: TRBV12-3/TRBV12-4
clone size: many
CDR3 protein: CASSLHVRQTPYEQYF

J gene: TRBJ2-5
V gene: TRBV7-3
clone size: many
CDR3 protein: CASSRVGQQETQYF